This TCR beta chain comes out of a study of beta chain features in type 1 diabetes. Expressed TCRB transcripts got sequenced, as all isolated RNA was reverse transcribed. The repertoire was sequenced with immunoSEQ multiplex PCR; TCRdb's copy has only in-frame clones and lacks some. The sample has 15,000 to 18,000 clones; almost 70% are singletons. Looked up from germline, CDR1 is SEHNR and CDR2 is FQNEAQ (reference sequence). V was cut by 1 base and J by 6 bases, with 7 bases left in between. The CDR3 runs 14 residues. Notes on the study in general: People with Type 1 diabetes carried modestly yet significantly shorter TCRB CDR3s in all four CD4+ subsets.

This clone was counted once. The target antigen is unknown. Sequenced input: Tregs from blood. V gene TRBV7-9 combines with J gene TRBJ1-6; maybe TRBD1 (6 bases). This TCR was recovered from a man aged 30-40 years with type 1 diabetes. For the CDR3, the DNA is TGTGCCAGCAGCTTAGAACAGGGTAATTCACCCCTCCACTTT. Protein sequence: CASSLEQGNSPLHF.